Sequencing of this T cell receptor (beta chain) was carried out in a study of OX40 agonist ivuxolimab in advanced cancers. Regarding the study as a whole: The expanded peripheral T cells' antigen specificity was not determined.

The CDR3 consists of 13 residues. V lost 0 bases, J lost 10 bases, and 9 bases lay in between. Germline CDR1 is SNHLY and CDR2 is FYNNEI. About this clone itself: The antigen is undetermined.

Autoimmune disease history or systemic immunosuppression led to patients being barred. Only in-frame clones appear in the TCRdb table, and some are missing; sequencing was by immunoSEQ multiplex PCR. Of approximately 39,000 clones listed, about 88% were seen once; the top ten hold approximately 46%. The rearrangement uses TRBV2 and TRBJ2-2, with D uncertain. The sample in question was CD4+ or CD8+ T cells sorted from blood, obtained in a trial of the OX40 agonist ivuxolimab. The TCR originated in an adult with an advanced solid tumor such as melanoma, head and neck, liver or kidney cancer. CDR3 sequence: CASSEASPAELFF. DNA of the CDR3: TGTGCCAGCAGTGAAGCTTCCCCCGCGGAGCTGTTTTTT.